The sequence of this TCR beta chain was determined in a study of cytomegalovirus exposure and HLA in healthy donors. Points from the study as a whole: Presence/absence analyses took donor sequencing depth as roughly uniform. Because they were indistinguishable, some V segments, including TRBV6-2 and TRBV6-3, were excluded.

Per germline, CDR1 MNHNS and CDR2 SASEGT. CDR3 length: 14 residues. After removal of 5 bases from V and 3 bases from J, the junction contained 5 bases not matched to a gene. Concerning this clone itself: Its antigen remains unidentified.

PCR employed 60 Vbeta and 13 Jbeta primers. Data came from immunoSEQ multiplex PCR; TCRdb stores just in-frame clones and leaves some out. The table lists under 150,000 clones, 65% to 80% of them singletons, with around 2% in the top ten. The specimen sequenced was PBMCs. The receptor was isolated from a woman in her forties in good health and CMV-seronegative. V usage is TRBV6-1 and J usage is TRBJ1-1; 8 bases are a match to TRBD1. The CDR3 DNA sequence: TGTGCCAGCAGTACAGGGGGAAGTGACACTGAAGCTTTCTTT. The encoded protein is CASSTGGSDTEAFF.